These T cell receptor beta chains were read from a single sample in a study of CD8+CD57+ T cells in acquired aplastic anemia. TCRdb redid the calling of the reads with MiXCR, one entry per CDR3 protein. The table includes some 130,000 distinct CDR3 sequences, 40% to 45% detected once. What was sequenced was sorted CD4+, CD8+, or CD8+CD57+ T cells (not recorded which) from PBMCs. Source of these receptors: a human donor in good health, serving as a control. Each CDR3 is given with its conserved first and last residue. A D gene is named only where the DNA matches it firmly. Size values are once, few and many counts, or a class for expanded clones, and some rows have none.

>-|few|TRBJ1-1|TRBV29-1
CSAVPTGSEAFF
TGCAGCGCTGTGCCTACAGGGTCTGAAGCTTTCTTT
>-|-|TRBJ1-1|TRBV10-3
CTIRDLGVNTEAFF
TGTACCATCAGGGACCTTGGGGTGAACACTGAAGCTTTCTTT
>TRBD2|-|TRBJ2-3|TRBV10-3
CATSDSSSGYTDTQYF
TGTGCCACCAGTGATTCCTCTAGCGGGTACACAGATACGCAGTATTTT
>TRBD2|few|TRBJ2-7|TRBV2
CATSLLAGGLYEQYF
TGTGCCACCAGCCTCCTAGCGGGGGGGCTCTACGAGCAGTACTTC
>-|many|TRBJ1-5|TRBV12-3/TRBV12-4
CASSFIGGKGPQHF
TGTGCCAGCAGTTTTATCGGGGGTAAAGGTCCCCAGCATTTT
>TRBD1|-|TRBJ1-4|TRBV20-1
CCPGQGGEKLFF
TGCTGTCCGGGACAGGGAGGAGAAAAACTGTTTTTT
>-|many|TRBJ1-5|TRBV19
CASSIDVNSNQPQHF
TGTGCCAGTAGTATAGACGTGAATAGCAATCAGCCCCAGCATTTT
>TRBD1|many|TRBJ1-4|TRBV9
CASSEQGATNEKLFF
TGTGCCAGCAGTGAGCAGGGGGCAACTAATGAAAAACTGTTTTTT
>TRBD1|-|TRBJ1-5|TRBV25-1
CASSGGQGEGQPQHF
TGTGCCAGCAGTGGAGGACAGGGCGAGGGTCAGCCCCAGCATTTT
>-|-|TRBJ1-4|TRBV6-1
CASSDGGQILF
TGTGCCAGCAGTGATGGAGGACAGATACTTTTT
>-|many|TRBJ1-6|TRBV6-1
CASSEGGSPLHF
TGTGCCAGCAGTGAAGGCGGTTCACCCCTCCACTTT
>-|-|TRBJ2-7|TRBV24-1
CATSASRSGASYEQYF
TGTGCCACCAGTGCTAGTCGCTCCGGGGCCAGCTACGAGCAGTACTTC
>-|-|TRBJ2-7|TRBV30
CAWSRQVGYEQYF
TGTGCCTGGAGTCGTCAGGTGGGATACGAGCAGTACTTC
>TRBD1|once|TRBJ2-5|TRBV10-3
CAISAQTGAQETQYF
TGTGCCATCAGTGCCCAGACAGGGGCGCAAGAGACCCAGTACTTC
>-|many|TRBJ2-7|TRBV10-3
CAIRGRNEQYF
TGTGCCATCAGGGGACGAAACGAGCAGTACTTC
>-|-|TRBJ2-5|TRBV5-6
CASSFQGRETQYF
TGTGCCAGCAGCTTCCAGGGGCGGGAGACCCAGTACTTC
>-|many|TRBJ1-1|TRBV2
CASSEALRRMRTEAFF
TGTGCCAGCAGTGAAGCGCTTCGCAGGATGCGGACTGAAGCTTTCTTT
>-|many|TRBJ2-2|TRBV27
CASSKGRRSGELFF
TGTGCCAGCAGTAAGGGACGGAGGTCCGGGGAGCTGTTTTTT
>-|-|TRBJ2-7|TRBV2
CASTGDSVEQYF
TGTGCCAGCACTGGGGACTCGGTCGAGCAGTACTTC
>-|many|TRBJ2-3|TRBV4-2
CASSPTSRRTDTQYF
TGTGCCAGCAGCCCTACTAGCCGCCGCACAGATACGCAGTATTTT
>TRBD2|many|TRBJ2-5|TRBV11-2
CASSLDSLAGVETQYF
TGTGCCAGCAGCTTAGATAGCCTAGCGGGAGTGGAGACCCAGTACTTC
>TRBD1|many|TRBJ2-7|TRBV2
CASSAPGQAYEQYF
TGTGCCAGCAGTGCCCCGGGACAGGCCTACGAGCAGTACTTC
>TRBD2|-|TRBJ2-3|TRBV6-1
CASSEGTSGRLYTQYF
TGTGCCAGCAGTGAAGGAACTAGCGGGAGGTTATATACGCAGTATTTT
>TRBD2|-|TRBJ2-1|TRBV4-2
CASSQEMGLAGLWDEQFF
TGTGCCAGCAGCCAAGAAATGGGACTAGCGGGGCTTTGGGATGAGCAGTTCTTC
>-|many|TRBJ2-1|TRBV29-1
CSVTPSYNEQFF
TGCAGCGTCACCCCCTCCTACAATGAGCAGTTCTTC
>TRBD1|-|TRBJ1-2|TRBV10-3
CASSASYGQGAGYTF
TGTGCCAGCAGCGCCAGCTACGGACAGGGGGCTGGCTACACCTTC
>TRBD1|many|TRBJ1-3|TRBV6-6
CASAGQGVYTIYF
TGTGCCAGTGCTGGACAGGGGGTATACACCATATATTTT
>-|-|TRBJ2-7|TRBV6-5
CASSYSFRPRKDEQYF
TGTGCCAGCAGTTACTCCTTCCGGCCGCGAAAGGACGAGCAGTACTTC
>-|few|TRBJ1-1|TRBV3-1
CASSQGTDNTEAFF
TGTGCCAGCAGCCAAGGGACAGATAACACTGAAGCTTTCTTT
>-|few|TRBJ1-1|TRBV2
CASSAIQGGGKAFF
TGTGCCAGCAGTGCCATACAGGGAGGAGGTAAAGCTTTCTTT